This entry lists 32 T cell receptor beta chains sequenced from one sample in a study of T cells after yellow fever vaccination. TCRdb redid the calling of the 5' RACE reads with MiXCR, one entry per CDR3 protein. Among about 30,000 distinct CDR3 sequences, about 4.4% were seen once, and the ten largest hold approximately 46%. This material consisted of CD8+ T cells sorted from PBMCs, taken 5 days after the yellow fever booster vaccination. These TCRs come from a man in his thirties or forties who received the YFV17D yellow fever vaccine.

This clonotype was seen at least ten times. The rearrangement joins TRBV3-1 to TRBJ2-1; D is unresolved. Looked up from germline, CDR1 is LGHDT and CDR2 is YNNKEL (reference sequence). Trimming removed 3 bases from V and 7 bases from J, with 7 bases in between. The CDR3 spans 12 residues. The CDR3 sequence is CASSHARNEQFF. The CDR3 region has the DNA TGTGCCAGCAGCCACGCGAGGAATGAGCAGTTCTTC.

In this sample, this clonotype turned up many times. This chain connects TRBV11-1 to TRBJ2-3; 8 bases map to TRBD2. With V trimmed by 0 bases and J by 2 bases, 13 bases remained unmatched. Germline V gene lookup returns CDR1 SGHAT and CDR2 FQDESV (reference sequence). The CDR3 length is 19 residues. The CDR3: CASSLADLLTSEFTDTQYF. CDR3 in DNA: TGTGCCAGCAGCTTAGCCGACCTACTGACTAGCGAGTTCACAGATACGCAGTATTTT.

This clonotype came up many times. V and J are TRBV20-1 and TRBJ2-5; 7 bases are a match to TRBD2. In germline, CDR1 is DFQATT, CDR2 SNEGSKA (reference sequence). CDR3 size: 16 residues. V lost 6 bases and J lost 6; bases outside the gene matches: 19. The CDR3 reads CSAKGGLVLVEQTQYF. The DNA for the CDR3 is TGCAGTGCCAAAGGTGGACTAGTGTTAGTTGAGCAGACCCAGTACTTC.

There are many counts of this clonotype. The rearrangement joins TRBV10-3 to TRBJ2-1, with a possible D match to TRBD1 (6 bases). CDR1 and CDR2 (germline): ENHRY, SYGVKD. The CDR3 is 17 amino acids. V was trimmed by 5 bases and J by 0 bases, leaving 17 bases between them. CDR3: CAISQSRDTGSYNEQFF. CDR3 in DNA: TGTGCCATCAGTCAAAGCCGGGACACCGGCTCCTACAATGAGCAGTTCTTC.

Ten or more counts support this clonotype. V and J are TRBV9 and TRBJ2-2, with TRBD2 matching 9 bases. Per the germline V gene, CDR1 is SGDLS and CDR2 is YYNGEE. This CDR3 region has 17 residues. Trimming at V came to 3 bases and at J to 0 bases, leaving 6 bases not matched to a gene. CDR3 residues: CASSEQAGGSNTGELFF. DNA for the CDR3: TGTGCCAGCAGCGAACAAGCGGGAGGTTCGAACACCGGGGAGCTGTTTTTT.

This clonotype was counted many times. The chain recombines TRBV6-5 with TRBJ2-5; D is unresolved. This CDR3 contains 13 residues. Germline lookup yields CDR1 MNHEY and CDR2 SVGAGI. The V end lost 4 bases, the J end lost 1 base, and 7 bases lay between the germline ends. CDR3 DNA sequence: TGTGCCAGCAGTTGGGCCAGCCAAGAGACCCAGTACTTC. Translated: CASSWASQETQYF.

This clonotype occurred many times. The chain carries TRBV30 and TRBJ2-1; TRBD2 matches 9 bases. The CDR3 loop spans 17 amino acids. Unmatched junction bases numbered 16, after V lost 1 base and J lost 9 bases. Germline CDR1 is GTSNPN and CDR2 is SVGIG (reference sequence). The CDR3 DNA follows: TGTGCCTGGAGTGCCAGGGGGACTAGCCGTCCTATCTTTGAGCAGTTCTTC. This translates into CAWSARGTSRPIFEQFF.

This clonotype came up a few times. The chain recombines TRBV4-3 with TRBJ2-7; 9 bases are shared with TRBD1. The CDR3 length is 14 residues. Germline V gene data show CDR1 as LGHNA and CDR2 as YSLEER. The trim removed 3 bases at V and 5 bases at J, leaving 5 bases unmatched. The DNA for the CDR3 is TGCGCCAGCAGCCATTACAGGGGGCAGGACGAGCAGTACTTC. Translation: CASSHYRGQDEQYF.

This clonotype appeared many times. The chain joins TRBV25-1 to TRBJ2-3; 7 bases align to TRBD1. This CDR3 spans 16 amino acids. The trim removed 11 bases at V and 1 base at J, leaving 15 bases unmatched. CDR1 is MGHDK, CDR2 SYGVNS, per germline. The CDR3 loop reads CAGGPEVGQGTDTQYF. The CDR3 DNA reads as TGTGCCGGTGGCCCCGAAGTCGGACAGGGCACAGATACGCAGTATTTT. Complete variable domain (other parts from reference TRBV25-1 and TRBJ2-3): EADIYQTPRYLVIGTGKKITLECSQTMGHDKMYWYQQDPGMELHLIHYSYGVNSTEKGDLSSESTVSRIRTEHFPLTLESARPSHTSQYLCAGGPEVGQGTDTQYFGPGTRLTVL.

This clonotype was found many times. The chain links TRBV7-9 to TRBJ2-7; 7 bases are a match to TRBD2. CDR1 is SEHNR, CDR2 FQNEAQ, per germline (reference sequence). The CDR3 covers 14 residues. With V trimmed by 2 bases and J by 2 bases, 3 bases remained unmatched. CDR3 region: CASSLTSAAYEQYF. In DNA form, the CDR3 reads TGTGCCAGCAGCTTAACTAGCGCAGCCTACGAGCAGTACTTC.

The chain employs TRBV5-6 and TRBJ2-3; D is unresolved. The germline CDR1 and CDR2 sequences are SGHDT and YYEEEE. The CDR3 extends over 13 amino acids. V was shortened by 7 bases and J by 6 bases, with 15 bases between the two germline ends. The CDR3: CASGPGLADTQYF. As DNA, the CDR3 is TGTGCCAGCGGCCCCGGGCTCGCGGATACGCAGTATTTT.

Many counts were recorded for this clonotype. The genes are TRBV14 and TRBJ2-7; 8 bases line up with TRBD2. The V gene's germline CDR1 is SGHDN and CDR2 FVKESK. The J segment lost 3 bases and the V segment lost 3 bases, leaving 7 bases of the junction unmatched. This CDR3 contains 15 residues. CDR3 sequence: CASSHTSGGFYEQYF. The CDR3 bases are TGTGCCAGCAGCCACACTAGCGGAGGTTTCTACGAGCAGTACTTC.

This clonotype has at least ten counts. The CDR3 region has the DNA TGTGCCAGCAGCTGGGGCGCGGGAGGTCCCCACTACGAGCAGTACTTC. It yields the protein CASSWGAGGPHYEQYF. The V gene is TRBV5-6, the J gene TRBJ2-7, with 8 positions matching TRBD2. Germline CDR1 SGHDT, CDR2 YYEEEE. The CDR3 has 16 residues. V was clipped by 3 bases and J by 3 bases; unmatched bases: 11.

This clonotype was seen at least ten times. The chain employs TRBV5-1 and TRBJ1-5; D is possibly TRBD1 (5 bases). V was clipped by 0 bases and J by 3 bases, with 10 bases between them. Per germline, CDR1 SGHRS and CDR2 YFSETQ. CDR3 size: 15 residues. In DNA, the CDR3 is TGCGCCAGCAGCTTGGTGCCAGGGCACAATCAGCCCCAGCATTTT. Protein: CASSLVPGHNQPQHF.

This clonotype came up many times. This chain links TRBV6-5 with TRBJ2-1; D is possibly TRBD1 (5 bases). CDR3 size: 16 residues. The germline V gene has CDR1 MNHEY and CDR2 SVGAGI. Between the trimmed V and J ends, which lost 4 bases and 0 bases, there was a span of 13 bases. CDR3 residues: CASSSDRGSSYNEQFF. The CDR3 nucleotides are TGTGCCAGCAGTTCTGATAGGGGTAGCTCCTACAATGAGCAGTTCTTC.

This clonotype was observed many times. CDR3 sequence (DNA): TGCAGTGCTGGGAGGAGGGAGACCCAGTACTTC. It yields the protein CSAGRRETQYF. The chain carries TRBV20-1 and TRBJ2-5; TRBD2 is a possible D gene (6 bases). The CDR3 covers 11 residues. Trimming left V 5 bases short and J 5 bases short, with 9 bases between. Germline CDR1 and CDR2: DFQATT and SNEGSKA (reference sequence).

This clonotype was detected many times. This chain links TRBV7-9 with TRBJ2-3; D is uncertain. The CDR3 consists of 14 residues. Germline V gene lookup returns CDR1 SEHNR and CDR2 FQNEAQ (reference sequence). The V gene lost 3 bases and the J gene lost 8 bases, with 15 bases spanning the gap. The CDR3 DNA is TGTGCCAGCAGCTTTCGAGCCGACCATGGTACGCAGTATTTT. Its protein is CASSFRADHGTQYF.

This clonotype was observed at least ten times. The chain recombines TRBV5-1 with TRBJ2-1, with D unresolved. The CDR3 length is 11 residues. CDR1 is SGHRS, CDR2 YFSETQ, per germline. V dropped 2 bases and J dropped 8 bases, with 5 bases sitting between them. The CDR3 DNA sequence: TGCGCCAGCAGCTTAGAGGATGAGCAGTTCTTC. Residues: CASSLEDEQFF.

This clonotype was seen repeatedly, ten times or more. The chain joins TRBV25-1 to TRBJ2-7, with D possibly being TRBD2 (6 bases). Per germline, CDR1 MGHDK and CDR2 SYGVNS. This CDR3 region has 15 residues. V was pared by 2 bases and J by 6 bases, with 17 bases between. The CDR3: CASSELATLLGEQYF. The DNA of the CDR3 is TGTGCCAGCAGTGAACTAGCGACTCTCCTGGGCGAGCAGTACTTC.

Sample share makes this clonotype medium-sized (0.01 to 0.1%). The chain couples TRBV5-4 to TRBJ1-2, with D possibly TRBD1 on 5 matching bases. The CDR3 has 15 amino acids. The V and J ends lost 0 bases and 7 bases respectively, with 16 bases between them. Germline CDR1 reads SGHNT; CDR2 reads YYREEE (reference sequence). The chain's CDR3 is CASSLGAGPSGGYTF. Here the CDR3 DNA reads TGTGCCAGCAGCTTGGGGGCAGGGCCGTCCGGTGGCTACACCTTC.

This clonotype was seen at least ten times. The V call is TRBV7-9, the J call TRBJ2-7; D might be TRBD1 (8 bases). This CDR3 comprises 15 residues. Germline V gives CDR1 SEHNR, CDR2 FQNEAQ (reference sequence). Trimming stripped 2 bases from V and 2 bases from J, with 13 bases between. CDR3 bases: TGTGCCAGCAGCTTACAGCGGGACAGGCCCTACGAGCAGTACTTC. This translates into CASSLQRDRPYEQYF.

This clonotype was observed at least ten times. The genes are TRBV5-1 and TRBJ2-1, with TRBD2 identical over 14 bases. J lost 10 bases, V lost 3 bases, and 3 bases had no gene match. Looked up from germline, CDR1 is SGHRS and CDR2 is YFSETQ. This CDR3 is 14 amino acids long. CDR3 amino acids: CASSSWTSGGEQFF. DNA for the CDR3: TGCGCCAGCAGCTCCTGGACTAGCGGGGGGGAGCAGTTCTTC.

Ten or more counts support this clonotype. Here the CDR3 DNA reads TGTGCCAGCAGTAGGGGGCAGAAAAATCAGCCCCAGCATTTT. It translates to CASSRGQKNQPQHF. The chain uses TRBV9 and TRBJ1-5, with TRBD1 matching 7 bases. Trimming cost V 5 bases and J 4 bases; bases outside gene matches: 6. This CDR3 has 14 residues. In germline, CDR1 is SGDLS, CDR2 YYNGEE.

This clonotype was found many times. The J gene is TRBJ2-2, the V gene TRBV4-3, with TRBD2 matching over 7 bases. Unmatched junction bases numbered 12, after V lost 1 base and J lost 7 bases. This CDR3 has 17 amino acids. Germline V lookup: CDR1 LGHNA, CDR2 YSLEER. CDR3 nucleotides: TGCGCCAGCAGCCAAGGGGCGGGAGATGCTGGGGACGGGGAGCTGTTTTTT. It encodes CASSQGAGDAGDGELFF.

This clonotype appeared many times. The chain links TRBV4-1 to TRBJ2-1; D may be TRBD2 (10 bases). The germline CDR1 and CDR2 sequences are MGHRA and YSYEKL. Between the trimmed V and J ends, which lost 9 bases and 8 bases, there was a span of 32 bases. The CDR3 sequence is 18 residues long. The CDR3 bases are TGCGCCAGTGAGACAGGGGGGGAAGCGGGAGGGCCTTCCGATGAGCAGTTCTTC. Its translation is CASETGGEAGGPSDEQFF.

This clonotype was counted many times. CDR3 DNA sequence: TGTGCCAGCTCACCGCTGGAGGGCCTGGAGTCCTACGAGCAGTACTTC. Its translation is CASSPLEGLESYEQYF. The chain is built from TRBV18 and TRBJ2-7, with a possible D match to TRBD2 (6 bases). Trimming took off 3 bases at V and 1 base at J, with 16 bases between the two ends. Germline CDR1 is KGHSH and CDR2 is LQKENI. The CDR3 runs 16 residues.

This clonotype was picked up many times. V usage is TRBV24-1 and J usage is TRBJ1-4, with TRBD1 matching 7 bases. This CDR3 spans 17 amino acids. Losses at the gene ends were 2 bases for V and 13 bases for J; bases not matched to a gene: 18. Germline CDR1 reads KGHDR; CDR2 reads SFDVKD. CDR3 region: CATSDSTGNLMTGGLFF. CDR3 bases: TGTGCCACCAGTGATTCGACAGGGAATCTAATGACCGGGGGACTGTTTTTT.

This clonotype was counted ten times or more. The chain recombines TRBV5-5 with TRBJ1-1; D is possibly TRBD1 (5 bases). This CDR3 region has 12 residues. Germline V gene sequence: CDR1 SGHKS, CDR2 YYEKEE (reference sequence). The germline V and J ends were trimmed by 6 bases and 7 bases, with 13 bases remaining between them. The CDR3: CASTRGTGEAFF. CDR3 nucleotides: TGTGCCAGCACCCGGGGGACGGGTGAAGCTTTCTTT. Full variable domain (remainder filled in from reference TRBV5-5 and TRBJ1-1): DAGVTQSPTHLIKTRGQQVTLRCSPISGHKSVSWYQQVLGQGPQFIFQYYEKEERGRGNFPDRFSARQFPNYSSELNVNALLLGDSALYLCASTRGTGEAFFGQGTRLTVV.

On this clonotype itself: This may be a read error, as it is one base from a much larger clone. The chain employs TRBV15 and TRBJ2-1; the match to TRBD2 covers 10 bases. V trimming: 7 bases; J trimming: 8 bases; junction bases outside the gene matches: 5. Germline CDR1 and CDR2: LNHNV and YYDKDF (reference sequence). The length of the CDR3 is 13 residues. The CDR3 DNA sequence: TGTGCCACCAAGGGACTAGCGTTATATGAGCAGTTCTTC. Its protein is CATKGLALYEQFF.

Ten or more counts support this clonotype. The chain has TRBV20-1 and TRBJ2-1; D perhaps matches TRBD2 (6 bases). Trimming shortened V by 6 bases and J by 4 bases, and 19 bases separated the two germline ends. The CDR3 extends over 15 amino acids. Germline CDR1 is DFQATT and CDR2 is SNEGSKA (reference sequence). CDR3 region: CSAAPVVAEYNEQFF. The CDR3, as DNA: TGCAGTGCCGCCCCGGTGGTAGCGGAGTACAATGAGCAGTTCTTC.

This clonotype was seen many times. V is TRBV12-5 and J is TRBJ2-3, with a weak D call TRBD2 (6 bases). Germline V CDR1 and CDR2: LGHNT, FRNRAP. The CDR3 extends over 15 amino acids. Trimming removed 1 base at V and 2 bases at J, with 10 bases between. The CDR3: CASGLGGTSTDTQYF. CDR3 nucleotide sequence: TGTGCTAGTGGTTTGGGAGGGACTTCCACAGATACGCAGTATTTT. Together with reference TRBV12-5 and TRBJ2-3, the CDR3 gives the full variable domain: DARVTQTPRHKVTEMGQEVTMRCQPILGHNTVFWYRQTMMQGLELLAYFRNRAPLDDSGMPKDRFSAEMPDATLATLKIQPSEPRDSAVYFCASGLGGTSTDTQYFGPGTRLTVL.

This clonotype was seen at least ten times. CDR3 bases: TGTGCCAGCAGTTCTGGGTCTGAGGATGAGCAGTTCTTC. It yields the protein CASSSGSEDEQFF. The chain uses TRBV6-5 and TRBJ2-1, with D uncertain. Looked up from germline, CDR1 is MNHEY and CDR2 is SVGAGI. V lost 4 bases, J lost 8 bases, and 12 bases lay in between. The length of the CDR3 is 13 residues.